Listed below are T cell receptor beta chains from one sample, sequenced in a study of lymphopenia after photon versus proton radiotherapy. TCRdb's copy holds only in-frame clones and misses some; the assay was immunoSEQ multiplex PCR. The repertoire holds about 60,000 clones, with 65% to 85% as singletons. The starting material was peripheral blood, obtained from a patient treated with proton-based radiotherapy. These receptors all come from a man in his sixties with pancreatic cancer. The CDR3 runs from the conserved cysteine through the conserved F or W. Fields, in order: J gene, V gene, D gene, clone size, CDR3 DNA, CDR3 protein. A D gene is named only where the DNA matches it firmly. The size entry is marked missing in some rows and otherwise reads once, few, many or a size class.

TRBJ1-2	TRBV28	TRBD1	NA	TGTGCCAGCAGCCAAACAGGGGGCAGGTATGGCTACACCTTC	CASSQTGGRYGYTF
TRBJ2-3	TRBV29-1	NA	NA	TGCAGCGTTGAAGGGGGTCGTTTAGATACGCAGTATTTT	CSVEGGRLDTQYF
TRBJ2-3	TRBV27	TRBD1	NA	TGTGCCAGCAGTTTAGGACAGGTCCCCACAGATACGCAGTATTTT	CASSLGQVPTDTQYF
TRBJ2-2	TRBV28	NA	NA	TGTGCCAGCAGTCGGCCATTAAACGGGGGCGGGGAGCTGTTTTTT	CASSRPLNGGGELFF
TRBJ2-7	TRBV11-3	TRBD1	NA	TGTGCCAGCAGCCTGGGACAGAACTACGAGCAGTACTTC	CASSLGQNYEQYF
TRBJ2-1	TRBV9	NA	NA	TGTGCCAGCAGCGTAGCACAGTACAATGAGCAGTTCTTC	CASSVAQYNEQFF
TRBJ2-7	TRBV19	TRBD2	NA	TGTGCCAGTAGTCCCCGCCCCGGGAGGGACGAGCAGTACTTC	CASSPRPGRDEQYF
TRBJ2-3	TRBV28	TRBD2	NA	TGTGCCAGCAGTCAAAGCCCCGGGGGAGGGACAGATACGCAGTATTTT	CASSQSPGGGTDTQYF
TRBJ1-5	TRBV19	TRBD1	NA	TGTGCCAGTGTAGACAGGGGCGGCAATCAGCCCCAGCATTTT	CASVDRGGNQPQHF
TRBJ2-3	TRBV7-2	TRBD2	NA	TGTGCCAGCAGTCTAGCGGGAGTCAAGGCGGATACGCAGTATTTT	CASSLAGVKADTQYF
TRBJ1-5	TRBV28	NA	NA	TGTGCCAGCAGTTTAGTTGGTAGCCATAGCAATCAGCCCCAGCATTTT	CASSLVGSHSNQPQHF
TRBJ2-3	TRBV5-4	TRBD1	few	TGTGCCAGCAGCTCTGACAGGGCAGATACGCAGTATTTT	CASSSDRADTQYF
TRBJ2-1	TRBV30	NA	NA	TGTGCCTGGAGTGTACGTGGGCATCTAGGCAATGAGCAGTTCTTC	CAWSVRGHLGNEQFF
TRBJ2-2	TRBV11-3	TRBD2	NA	TGTGCCAGCAGCTTGGGACTAGCGGGAGGGCCGGGCACCGGGGAGCTGTTTTTT	CASSLGLAGGPGTGELFF
TRBJ1-1	TRBV7-2	NA	NA	TGTGCCAGCAGCTTACTTCAGGGAACTGAAGCTTTCTTT	CASSLLQGTEAFF
TRBJ2-1	TRBV6-5	NA	NA	TGTGCCAGCAGTTACCGGTTCTCCTACAATGAGCAGTTCTTC	CASSYRFSYNEQFF
TRBJ2-1	TRBV10-1	TRBD1	NA	TGCGCCAGCAGTGACCCCGGACAGGGACCCTACAATGAGCAGTTCTTC	CASSDPGQGPYNEQFF
TRBJ2-3	TRBV4-3	NA	NA	TGCGCCAGCAGCCAAGACCCAGTAGGGGCCGATACGCAGTATTTT	CASSQDPVGADTQYF
TRBJ1-2	TRBV6-5	NA	NA	TGTGCCAGCAGTACAAGGGACCGACGGGATGGCTACACCTTC	CASSTRDRRDGYTF
TRBJ1-1	TRBV6-1	NA	NA	TGTGCCAGCAGTGCAACCGGGACACCTCTTGAGGAAGCTTTCTTT	CASSATGTPLEEAFF
TRBJ2-2	TRBV11-2	NA	NA	TGTGCCAGCAGCTCCCTAGGAGGTCCCGGGGAGCTGTTTTTT	CASSSLGGPGELFF
TRBJ2-7	TRBV11-3	TRBD1	NA	TGTGCCAGCAGCGAGGGGACAGGGGAATTACGAGCGCAGTACTTC	CASSEGTGELRAQYF
TRBJ2-5	TRBV5-8	NA	NA	TGTGCCAGCGGGGTAGGGGCCCAGTACTTC	CASGVGAQYF
TRBJ2-7	TRBV5-6	TRBD2	NA	TGTGCCAGCAGCCTGTCCTGGCTAGCGGGATCCTTGCACTCCTACGAGCAGTACTTC	CASSLSWLAGSLHSYEQYF
TRBJ2-3	TRBV7-3	TRBD2	NA	TGTGCCAGCAGCTTAAGGAGCGGGAGGGCCCGGGCAGATACGCAGTATTTT	CASSLRSGRARADTQYF
TRBJ2-5	TRBV18	NA	NA	TGTGCCAGCTCACCAGGGACCAAGGTGGCCCAGTACTTC	CASSPGTKVAQYF
TRBJ1-1	TRBV14	NA	NA	TGTGCCAGCAGCCAAGAACAAGGAGTGACTGAAGCTTTCTTT	CASSQEQGVTEAFF
TRBJ2-5	TRBV5-6	TRBD2	few	TGTGCCAGCAGAAGTAGCGGGAATAAAGAGACCCAGTACTTC	CASRSSGNKETQYF
TRBJ1-1	TRBV6-6	NA	NA	TGTGCCAGCAGTTACTCAAGGGGGATGAACACTGAAGCTTTCTTT	CASSYSRGMNTEAFF
TRBJ2-6	TRBV28	NA	NA	TGTGCCAGCAGTTTCCGGGGCTCTGGGGCCAACGTCCTGACTTTC	CASSFRGSGANVLTF
TRBJ2-5	TRBV2	NA	NA	TGTGCCAGCAGTGATCTGGACAGATTTGGACAAGAGACCCAGTACTTC	CASSDLDRFGQETQYF
TRBJ2-7	TRBV5-6	NA	NA	TGTGCCAGCAGCTTGGCAGGGACTTACGGGTACGAGCAGTACTTC	CASSLAGTYGYEQYF
TRBJ2-5	TRBV5-1	NA	NA	TGCGCCAGCAGCTTCAAGCGAGAGACCCAGTACTTC	CASSFKRETQYF
TRBJ2-7	TRBV5-6	TRBD1	NA	TGTGCCAGCAGCCAAACAGGGGTGGCCTACGAGCAGTACTTC	CASSQTGVAYEQYF
TRBJ2-7	TRBV6-1	NA	once	TGTGCCAGCAGTGACGACCTCTACGAGCAGTACTTC	CASSDDLYEQYF
TRBJ1-1	TRBV14	TRBD1	NA	TGTGCCAGCAGCGAGAACAGGGGGCCGTACACTGAAGCTTTCTTT	CASSENRGPYTEAFF
TRBJ2-1	TRBV5-1	NA	few	TGCGCCAGCAGCCCACCGGGACTTAACTACAATGAGCAGTTCTTC	CASSPPGLNYNEQFF
TRBJ2-6	TRBV27	TRBD1	NA	TGTGCCAGCAGTTCAAGACAGGGGGCGTTAACTGGGGCCAACGTCCTGACTTTC	CASSSRQGALTGANVLTF
TRBJ2-5	TRBV7-9	NA	NA	TGTGCCAGCAGCTTTGGCTTGGAGACCCAGTACTTC	CASSFGLETQYF
TRBJ2-7	TRBV29-1	NA	NA	TGCAGCGTCGACGGGACGGAGACCTACGAGCAGTACTTC	CSVDGTETYEQYF
TRBJ1-3	TRBV6-5	NA	NA	TGTGCCAGCAGGGGGGACCGATACTCTGGAAACACCATATATTTT	CASRGDRYSGNTIYF
TRBJ1-3	TRBV18	NA	NA	TGTGCCAGCTCACCCCCCACAGGCGTCTCTGGAAACACCATATATTTT	CASSPPTGVSGNTIYF
TRBJ2-7	TRBV4-1	TRBD2	NA	TGCGCCAGCAGCCAAGTGGGCGGACTAGTACCTTACGAGCAGTACTTC	CASSQVGGLVPYEQYF
TRBJ2-2	TRBV4-3	TRBD2	NA	TGCGCCAGCAGCCAATATAGCGGGAGGGCGTTTTCCACCGGGGAGCTGTTTTTT	CASSQYSGRAFSTGELFF
TRBJ1-2	TRBV5-1	TRBD1	NA	TGCGCCAGCAGCTTGGAGGGGGCAGGGAAAGGCTACACCTTC	CASSLEGAGKGYTF
TRBJ1-2	TRBV28	TRBD1	NA	TGTGCCAGCAGTTTGCCACAGGGGAGTTCGGGGGGCTACACCTTC	CASSLPQGSSGGYTF
TRBJ2-7	TRBV18	NA	NA	TGTGCCAGCTCACCACGGGGACCCCAGGCCTACGAGCAGTACTTC	CASSPRGPQAYEQYF
TRBJ2-1	TRBV19	TRBD2	NA	TGTGCCAGTAGTATAGCAGGCGGGAGGGCTAATGAGCAGTTCTTC	CASSIAGGRANEQFF
TRBJ2-3	TRBV6-1	NA	few	TGTGCCAGCAGTCCCCGTTTTTCGGAGTCAGATACGCAGTATTTT	CASSPRFSESDTQYF
TRBJ2-7	TRBV18	NA	NA	TGTGCCAGCTCACCTAGGGACGGATCCTACGAGCAGTACTTC	CASSPRDGSYEQYF